Each of the 19 T cell receptor beta chains below was sequenced from the same sample in a study of cytomegalovirus exposure and HLA in healthy donors. PCR primers comprised 60 Vbeta and 13 Jbeta primers. Assay: immunoSEQ multiplex PCR; the TCRdb copy retains only in-frame clones and omits some. The repertoire holds about 150,000 clones, with about 76% as singletons. Sample: PBMCs. Source of these receptors: a male donor in good health and CMV-seronegative.

The chain recombines TRBV7-9 with TRBJ2-1; 12 bases align to TRBD2. Looked up from germline, CDR1 is SEHNR and CDR2 is FQNEAQ (reference sequence). J lost 4 bases, V lost 5 bases, and 3 bases had no gene match. The CDR3 loop spans 15 amino acids. The CDR3 is CASSRLAGEYNEQFF. CDR3 bases: TGTGCCAGCAGCCGACTAGCGGGGGAATACAATGAGCAGTTCTTC.

In this sample, this clone turned up a few times. Other DNA sequences in the same sample also yield this CDR3. The chain combines TRBV9 with TRBJ1-3; tentatively, D is TRBD1 (6 bases). CDR3 length: 14 residues. V was shortened by 0 bases and J by 2 bases, with 6 bases between the two germline ends. Germline lookup yields CDR1 SGDLS and CDR2 YYNGEE. The CDR3 DNA sequence: TGTGCCAGCAGCGTAGAGGGGGCTGGAAACACCATATATTTT. This codes for CASSVEGAGNTIYF.

This chain joins TRBV6-5 and TRBJ1-2; a possible D gene is TRBD1 (5 bases). The ends were cut back, 2 bases at V and 4 bases at J, with 11 bases in the middle. Per the germline V gene, CDR1 is MNHEY and CDR2 is SVGAGI. This CDR3 region has 14 residues. The DNA for the CDR3 is TGTGCCAGCAGTTACGGTCATGACAGCTATGGCTACACCTTC. Amino acid sequence: CASSYGHDSYGYTF.

CDR3 coding DNA: TGTGCCAGTAGTATAATAGACGGGACATTCTCTGGAAACACCATATATTTT. It is translated as CASSIIDGTFSGNTIYF. The chain combines TRBV19 with TRBJ1-3; maybe TRBD1 (6 bases). The V gene's germline CDR1 is LNHDA and CDR2 SQIVND (reference sequence). V lost 2 bases and J 0 bases, leaving 14 bases between the germline ends. The CDR3 length is 17 residues. Full variable domain (missing parts from reference TRBV19 and TRBJ1-3): DGGITQSPKYLFRKEGQNVTLSCEQNLNHDAMYWYRQDPGQGLRLIYYSQIVNDFQKGDIAEGYSVSREKKESFPLTVTSAQKNPTAFYLCASSIIDGTFSGNTIYFGEGSWLTVV.

This chain links TRBV15 with TRBJ1-6; 8 bases match TRBD1. The CDR3 is made up of 14 amino acids. The V segment lost 1 base and the J segment 7 bases; nucleotides outside the gene matches: 0. Germline V gives CDR1 LNHNV, CDR2 YYDKDF (reference sequence). The chain's CDR3 is CATSRGDRNSPLHF. In DNA form, the CDR3 reads TGTGCCACCAGCAGAGGGGACAGGAATTCACCCCTCCACTTT.

V usage is TRBV10-1 and J usage is TRBJ2-1; 9 nucleotides line up with TRBD2. V was pared by 1 base and J by 7 bases, with 5 bases of the junction left unmatched. Germline values: CDR1 WNHNN, CDR2 SYGVQD (reference sequence). The CDR3 sequence is 15 residues long. DNA of the CDR3: TGCGCCAGCAGTGAGTGGGCGGGAGGGGAAAATGAGCAGTTCTTC. Translation: CASSEWAGGENEQFF.

V gene TRBV7-2 combines with J gene TRBJ1-3; TRBD1 matches at 9 bases. Per germline, CDR1 SGHTA and CDR2 FQGNSA. The J segment lost 0 bases and the V segment lost 5 bases, leaving 2 bases of the junction unmatched. The CDR3 sequence is 15 residues long. CDR3: CASSGTGPSGNTIYF. The CDR3 bases are TGTGCCAGCAGCGGGACAGGGCCCTCTGGAAACACCATATATTTT.

This chain uses TRBV5-4 with TRBJ2-3; the D is unclear. CDR3 length: 12 residues. CDR1 is SGHNT and CDR2 is YYREEE in the germline V gene (reference sequence). The germline V and J ends were trimmed by 1 base and 4 bases, with 4 bases remaining between them. CDR3 in DNA: TGTGCCAGCAGCTTGTTCGCAGATACGCAGTATTTT. This codes for CASSLFADTQYF.

V usage is TRBV4-3 and J usage is TRBJ2-3; D is possibly TRBD1 (5 bases). In germline, CDR1 is LGHNA, CDR2 YSLEER. The CDR3 has 17 residues. V was cut by 0 bases and J by 0 bases, with 13 bases left in between. CDR3 protein: CASSQDRQGLSTDTQYF. The DNA for the CDR3 is TGCGCCAGCAGCCAAGATCGGCAGGGTCTTAGCACAGATACGCAGTATTTT.

CDR3 region: CASSMGAGREAFF. The CDR3 nucleotides read TGTGCCAGTAGTATGGGGGCAGGGCGTGAAGCTTTCTTT. The chain carries TRBV19 and TRBJ1-1, with D maybe TRBD1 (6 bases). Germline values: CDR1 LNHDA, CDR2 SQIVND (reference sequence). Trimming took off 3 bases at V and 7 bases at J, with 12 bases between the two ends. The CDR3 consists of 13 residues.

The gene calls are TRBV11-2 and TRBJ2-2; TRBD1 matches 10 bases. Germline V gene lookup returns CDR1 SGHAT and CDR2 FQNNGV. The CDR3 is 15 residues long. Losses at the gene ends were 5 bases for V and 3 bases for J; bases not matched to a gene: 3. The CDR3, as DNA: TGTGCCAGCAGCGACAGGGGGCAGGACACCGGGGAGCTGTTTTTT. Its protein product is CASSDRGQDTGELFF.

The gene calls are TRBV7-2 and TRBJ1-1; D unresolved. CDR1 is SGHTA and CDR2 is FQGNSA in the germline V gene. The V gene lost 1 base and the J gene lost 4 bases, with 10 bases spanning the gap. There are 14 residues in the CDR3. The CDR3 DNA is TGTGCCAGCAGCTTAGGTGGGCTGATCACTGAAGCTTTCTTT. It specifies CASSLGGLITEAFF. The full variable domain, with the rest looked up from reference TRBV7-2 and TRBJ1-1, is GAGVSQSPSNKVTEKGKDVELRCDPISGHTALYWYRQSLGQGLEFLIYFQGNSAPDKSGLPSDRFSAERTGGSVSTLTIQRTQQEDSAVYLCASSLGGLITEAFFGQGTRLTVV.

The V call is TRBV6-4, the J call TRBJ2-1, with D perhaps TRBD1 (7 bases). CDR3 size: 15 residues. CDR1 is MRHNA, CDR2 SNTAGT, per germline. Trimming pared 6 bases from V and 9 bases from J, leaving 21 bases between. CDR3 coding DNA: TGTGCCAGCAGCCCCGGGGGCAGGGGGGCTGGTGAGCAGTTCTTC. Translation: CASSPGGRGAGEQFF.

The V gene is TRBV5-6, the J gene TRBJ1-1, with D possibly TRBD1 on 6 matching bases. The V end lost 1 base, the J end lost 1 base, and 14 bases lay between the germline ends. The CDR3 covers 16 residues. Germline CDR1 and CDR2: SGHDT and YYEEEE. The CDR3 nucleotides read TGTGCCAGCAGCTTGTCACCGGGACACCAGAACACTGAAGCTTTCTTT. This translates into CASSLSPGHQNTEAFF.

The V and J genes are TRBV5-4 and TRBJ1-1, with TRBD1 as a possible D gene (6 bases). Germline V gene data show CDR1 as SGHNT and CDR2 as YYREEE (reference sequence). The CDR3 consists of 16 residues. V lost 4 bases to trimming and J lost 0 bases, with 16 bases between them. The CDR3 nucleotides are TGTGCCAGCAGCCCACAGGGTGCCCAAATGAACACTGAAGCTTTCTTT. Protein: CASSPQGAQMNTEAFF.

This chain joins TRBV19 and TRBJ2-5; D perhaps matches TRBD1 (6 bases). V lost 8 bases, J lost 3 bases, and 7 bases lay in between. The CDR3 length is 11 residues. Germline assignment: CDR1 LNHDA and CDR2 SQIVND (reference sequence). CDR3 in amino acids: CASWDKETQYF. CDR3 in DNA: TGTGCCAGTTGGGACAAAGAGACCCAGTACTTC.

This clone was counted a few times. The V call is TRBV27, the J call TRBJ1-1; 11 bases line up with TRBD1. V shed 6 bases and J 3 bases; nucleotides not matched to a gene: 3. Germline V gives CDR1 MNHEY, CDR2 SMNVEV (reference sequence). The CDR3 has 14 residues. Here the CDR3 DNA reads TGTGCCAGCAGGCGGACAGGGGGCGACACTGAAGCTTTCTTT. Amino acids: CASRRTGGDTEAFF.

V and J are TRBV9 and TRBJ2-3; 9 bases align to TRBD2. Germline loops: CDR1 SGDLS, CDR2 YYNGEE. V was pared by 0 bases and J by 0 bases, with 5 bases of the junction left unmatched. CDR3 length equals 17 residues. The CDR3 DNA follows: TGTGCCAGCAGCGTAGCTCTAGCGGGGCCTAGCACAGATACGCAGTATTTT. As protein: CASSVALAGPSTDTQYF.

This chain connects TRBV29-1 to TRBJ2-2; 10 nucleotides match TRBD1. Trimming at V came to 3 bases and at J to 6 bases, leaving 10 bases not matched to a gene. The CDR3 is 16 amino acids. CDR1 SQVTM and CDR2 ANQGSEA come from the germline V gene. The CDR3 DNA is TGCAGCGTTGAGGAGACAGGGGGCAGACGGTCCGGGGAGCTGTTTTTT. It yields the protein CSVEETGGRRSGELFF.